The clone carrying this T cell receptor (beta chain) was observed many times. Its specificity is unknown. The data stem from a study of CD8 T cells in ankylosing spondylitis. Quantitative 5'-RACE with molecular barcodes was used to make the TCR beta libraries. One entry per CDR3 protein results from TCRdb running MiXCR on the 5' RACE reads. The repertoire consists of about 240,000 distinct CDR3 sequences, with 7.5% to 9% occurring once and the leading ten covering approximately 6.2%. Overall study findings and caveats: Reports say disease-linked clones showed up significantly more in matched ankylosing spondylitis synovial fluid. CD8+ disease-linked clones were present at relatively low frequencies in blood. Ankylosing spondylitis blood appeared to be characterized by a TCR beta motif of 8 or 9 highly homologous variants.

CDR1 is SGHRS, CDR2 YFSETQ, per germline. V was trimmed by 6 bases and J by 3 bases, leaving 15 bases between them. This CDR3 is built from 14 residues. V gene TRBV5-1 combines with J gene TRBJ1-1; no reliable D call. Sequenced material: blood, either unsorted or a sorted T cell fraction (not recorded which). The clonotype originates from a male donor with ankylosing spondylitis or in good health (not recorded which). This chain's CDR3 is CASKIPGKDTEAFF. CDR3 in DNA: TGCGCCAGCAAAATCCCGGGAAAGGACACTGAAGCTTTCTTT.